These 11 T cell receptor beta chains came from one sample sequenced in a study of spatial heterogeneity in lung cancer (dated by TCRdb to between 2018 and 2021). The meaning of the sample's time point label: blood at routine non-recurrence follow-up after resection. For TCR sequencing, whole RNA was extracted from tumor and nontumor lung tissue, or from cryopreserved PBMC samples, and no cell sorting was done. The method behind the library was 5' RACE. The data were produced on a NextSeq 500. In TCRdb, the public reads were trimmed at Q25 with fastp and aligned with MiXCR, with productive beta chains retained. Each entry is one CDR3 protein sequence, shown with its most common DNA and genes. The sample table shows about 120,000 distinct CDR3 sequences, and 12% are seen once. The ten largest clones add up to around a sixth of the sample. This specimen consisted of PBMCs, obtained at follow-up. All receptors derive from a male donor with early-stage non-small cell lung cancer.

This clonotype was seen many times. The chain links TRBV5-1 to TRBJ1-1; TRBD1 matches at 8 bases. In germline, CDR1 is SGHRS, CDR2 YFSETQ. Germline trimming cut 3 bases from V and 4 bases from J; bases unmatched to any gene: 8. The CDR3 spans 15 residues. The CDR3 DNA follows: TGCGCCAGCAGCTCCCGACCGACAGGGGCCACTGAAGCTTTCTTT. Amino acids: CASSSRPTGATEAFF.

This clonotype was seen more than once but under ten times. The chain links TRBV3-1 to TRBJ1-1, with 8 bases fitting TRBD1. V lost 7 bases to trimming and J lost 8 bases; unmatched junction nucleotides: 12. Germline CDR1 LGHDT, CDR2 YNNKEL (reference sequence). This CDR3 is 14 amino acids long. The CDR3 is CASTPRTGQLEAFF. The CDR3, as DNA: TGTGCCAGCACCCCCCGGACAGGGCAATTAGAAGCTTTCTTT.

V usage is TRBV20-1 and J usage is TRBJ2-5, with D perhaps matching TRBD1 or TRBD2 (5 bases each). Germline values: CDR1 DFQATT, CDR2 SNEGSKA (reference sequence). This CDR3 is 13 amino acids long. Trimming cost V 1 base and J 5 bases, with 11 bases left between them. The CDR3 bases are TGCAGTGCTAGAGTCGGGACCAAGGAGACCCAGTACTTC. Its protein is CSARVGTKETQYF.

This chain links TRBV3-1 with TRBJ1-2, with TRBD1 identical over 8 bases. The CDR3 totals 15 residues. Germline V gives CDR1 LGHDT, CDR2 YNNKEL (reference sequence). V was clipped by 1 base and J by 7 bases; unmatched bases: 8. The CDR3 DNA reads TGTGCCAGCAGCCAAGGTTCAACAGGGGGGTCTGGCTACACCTTC. This sequence encodes CASSQGSTGGSGYTF.

The chain has TRBV5-1 and TRBJ1-5; no reliable D call. Trimming removed 0 bases at V and 2 bases at J, with 12 bases between. The length of the CDR3 is 16 residues. Germline loops: CDR1 SGHRS, CDR2 YFSETQ. The DNA for the CDR3 is TGCGCCAGCAGCTTGGCCGGGCCGGGTGGCAATCAGCCCCAGCATTTT. Translating gives CASSLAGPGGNQPQHF.

The rearrangement joins TRBV5-4 to TRBJ1-6, with D tentatively TRBD1 (6 bases). V lost 6 bases and J 12 bases, leaving 25 bases between the germline ends. CDR1 is SGHNT and CDR2 is YYREEE in the germline V gene (reference sequence). The CDR3 is made up of 16 amino acids. The CDR3 region has the DNA TGTGCCAGCATGGAGTCCGAAAAGGGGGTCCGGGAACCCCTCCACTTT. Its protein product is CASMESEKGVREPLHF.

The J gene is TRBJ2-7, the V gene TRBV14; D not resolved. Germline V gene lookup returns CDR1 SGHDN and CDR2 FVKESK. The length of the CDR3 is 11 residues. V lost 0 bases to trimming and J lost 6 bases, with 3 bases between them. The CDR3 sequence is CASSQEGEQYF. The CDR3 nucleotides read TGTGCCAGCAGCCAAGAGGGCGAGCAGTACTTC.

This clonotype was counted between two and nine times. The chain links TRBV7-2 to TRBJ2-2; the D gene is possibly TRBD2 (5 bases). CDR3 length: 13 residues. The germline V gene encodes CDR1 SGHTA and CDR2 FQGNSA. V was trimmed by 2 bases and J by 5 bases, leaving 6 bases between them. The CDR3 coding sequence is TGTGCCAGCAGCTTAAGCGGTACCGGGGAGCTGTTTTTT. It specifies CASSLSGTGELFF.

This chain links TRBV5-5 with TRBJ1-1, with no clear D. V lost 0 bases and J 1 base, leaving 7 bases between the germline ends. This CDR3 contains 14 residues. From germline, CDR1 is SGHKS and CDR2 YYEKEE (reference sequence). CDR3 sequence: CASSLGPGNTEAFF. In DNA form, the CDR3 reads TGTGCCAGCAGCTTGGGACCGGGGAACACTGAAGCTTTCTTT.

This chain links TRBV6-6 with TRBJ1-1, with D unresolved. The CDR3 spans 14 residues. V lost 5 bases and J lost 5, with 15 bases in between. From germline, CDR1 is MNHNY and CDR2 SVGAGI (reference sequence). The CDR3 nucleotides are TGTGCCAGCAGTCATCAGGAAAGTGGGACTGAAGCTTTCTTT. Protein: CASSHQESGTEAFF.

The chain carries TRBV20-1 and TRBJ1-5; D ambiguous. This CDR3 contains 9 residues. Germline CDR1 DFQATT, CDR2 SNEGSKA (reference sequence). The V end was cut by 7 bases, the J end by 6 bases, with 4 bases between. Written as DNA, the CDR3 is TGCAGTGATCGTCAGCCCCAGCATTTT. Protein sequence: CSDRQPQHF.